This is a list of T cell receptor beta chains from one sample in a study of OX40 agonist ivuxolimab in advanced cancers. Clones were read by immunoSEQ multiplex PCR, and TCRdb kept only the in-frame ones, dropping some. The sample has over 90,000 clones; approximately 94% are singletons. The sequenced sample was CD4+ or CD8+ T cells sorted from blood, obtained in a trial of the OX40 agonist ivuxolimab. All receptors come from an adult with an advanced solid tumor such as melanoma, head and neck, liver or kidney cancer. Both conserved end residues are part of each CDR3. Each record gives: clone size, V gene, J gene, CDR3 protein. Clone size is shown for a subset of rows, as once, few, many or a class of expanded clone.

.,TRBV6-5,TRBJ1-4,CASSDYRGEKLFF
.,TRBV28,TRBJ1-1,CASTSPDRQGKTEAFF
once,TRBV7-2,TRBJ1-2,CASSFDRGNYGYTF
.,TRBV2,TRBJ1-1,CASSEWAGEGFF
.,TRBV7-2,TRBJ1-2,CASSLAYYGYTF
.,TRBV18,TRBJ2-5,CASSPGGGELTKQYF
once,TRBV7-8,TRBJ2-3,CASSASPALDTQYF
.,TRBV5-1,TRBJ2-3,CASSLPPSGSTDTQYF
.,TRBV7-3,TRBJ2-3,CASSSQPSGPSTDTQYF
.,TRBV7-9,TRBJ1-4,CASSSGTGGGGYEKLFF
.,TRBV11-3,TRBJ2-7,CASSPAGGFHEQYF
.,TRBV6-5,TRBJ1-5,CASREGSNNQPQHF
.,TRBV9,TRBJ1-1,CASSVDGIQGEAFF
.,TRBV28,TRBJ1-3,CASRGVPVTIYF
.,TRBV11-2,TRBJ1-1,CASSGPQGGRSTEAFF
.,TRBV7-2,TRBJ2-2,CASSLGTLNTGELFF
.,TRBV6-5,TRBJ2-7,CASSYRTSGEQYF
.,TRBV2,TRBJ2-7,CATEREISYEQYF